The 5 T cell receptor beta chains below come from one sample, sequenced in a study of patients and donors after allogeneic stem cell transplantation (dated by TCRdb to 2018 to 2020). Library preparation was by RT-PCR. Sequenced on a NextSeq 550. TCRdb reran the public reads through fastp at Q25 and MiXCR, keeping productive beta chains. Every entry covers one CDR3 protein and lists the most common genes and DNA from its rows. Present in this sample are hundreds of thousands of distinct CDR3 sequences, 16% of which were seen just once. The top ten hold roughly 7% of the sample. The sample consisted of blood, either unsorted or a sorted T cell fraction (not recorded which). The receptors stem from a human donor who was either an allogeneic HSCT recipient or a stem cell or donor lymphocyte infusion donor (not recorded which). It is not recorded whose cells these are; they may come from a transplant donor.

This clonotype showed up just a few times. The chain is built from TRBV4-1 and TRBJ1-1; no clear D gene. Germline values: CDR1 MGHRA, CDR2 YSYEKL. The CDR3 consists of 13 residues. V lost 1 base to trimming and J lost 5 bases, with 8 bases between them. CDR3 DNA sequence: TGCGCCAGCAGCCAAGTCGGATGGACTGAAGCTTTCTTT. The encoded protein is CASSQVGWTEAFF.

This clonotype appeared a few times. The CDR3 spells CAWSVRWLGGNEQFF. The CDR3 nucleotides read TGTGCCTGGAGTGTACGTTGGCTGGGCGGGAATGAGCAGTTCTTC. The chain couples TRBV30 to TRBJ2-1, with D perhaps matching TRBD2 (5 bases). CDR1 and CDR2 from the germline V gene are GTSNPN and SVGIG (reference sequence). With 0 bases removed from V and 7 bases from J, the gap between germline ends came to 16 bases. The CDR3 has 15 amino acids.

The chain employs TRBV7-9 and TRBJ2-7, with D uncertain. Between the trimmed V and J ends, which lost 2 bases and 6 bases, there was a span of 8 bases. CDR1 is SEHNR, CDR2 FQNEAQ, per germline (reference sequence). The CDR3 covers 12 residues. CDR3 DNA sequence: TGTGCCAGCAGCTTACTCCCCTCCGAGCAGTACTTC. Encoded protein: CASSLLPSEQYF.

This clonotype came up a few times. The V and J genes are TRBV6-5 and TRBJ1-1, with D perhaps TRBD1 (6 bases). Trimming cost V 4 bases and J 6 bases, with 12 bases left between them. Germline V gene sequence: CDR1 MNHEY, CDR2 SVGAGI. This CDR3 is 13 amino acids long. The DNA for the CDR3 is TGTGCCAGCAGTTCGGGCGACAGGTCTGAAGCTTTCTTT. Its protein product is CASSSGDRSEAFF.

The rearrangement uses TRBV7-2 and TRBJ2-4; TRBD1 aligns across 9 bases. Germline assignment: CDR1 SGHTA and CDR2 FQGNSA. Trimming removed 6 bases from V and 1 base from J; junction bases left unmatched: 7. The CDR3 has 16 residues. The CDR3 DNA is TGTGCCAGCAGTCTACAGGGGGCCGGTGCCAAAAACATTCAGTACTTC. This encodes CASSLQGAGAKNIQYF.